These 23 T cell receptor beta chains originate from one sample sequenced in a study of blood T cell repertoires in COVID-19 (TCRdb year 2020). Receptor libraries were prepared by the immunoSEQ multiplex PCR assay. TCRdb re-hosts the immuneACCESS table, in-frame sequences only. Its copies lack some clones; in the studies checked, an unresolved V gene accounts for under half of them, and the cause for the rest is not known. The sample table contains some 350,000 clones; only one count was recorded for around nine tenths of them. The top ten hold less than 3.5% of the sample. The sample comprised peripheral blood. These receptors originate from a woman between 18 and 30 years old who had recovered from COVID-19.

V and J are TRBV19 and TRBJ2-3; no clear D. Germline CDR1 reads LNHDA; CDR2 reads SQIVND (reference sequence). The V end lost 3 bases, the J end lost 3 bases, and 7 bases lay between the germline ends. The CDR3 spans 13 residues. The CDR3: CASSIWLTDTQYF. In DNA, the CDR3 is TGTGCCAGTAGTATCTGGCTTACAGATACGCAGTATTTT.

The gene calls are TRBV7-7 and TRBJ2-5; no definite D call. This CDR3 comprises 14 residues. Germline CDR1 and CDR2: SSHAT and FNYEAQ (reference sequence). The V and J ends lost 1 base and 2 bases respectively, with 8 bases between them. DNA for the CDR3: TGTGCCAGCAGCTTAGTTCCAGGACAAGAGACCCAGTACTTC. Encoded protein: CASSLVPGQETQYF. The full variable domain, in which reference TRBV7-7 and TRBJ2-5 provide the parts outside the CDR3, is GAGVSQSPRYKVTKRGQDVTLRCDPISSHATLYWYQQALGQGPEFLTYFNYEAQPDKSGLPSDRFSAERPEGSISTLTIQRTEQRDSAMYRCASSLVPGQETQYFGPGTRLLVL.

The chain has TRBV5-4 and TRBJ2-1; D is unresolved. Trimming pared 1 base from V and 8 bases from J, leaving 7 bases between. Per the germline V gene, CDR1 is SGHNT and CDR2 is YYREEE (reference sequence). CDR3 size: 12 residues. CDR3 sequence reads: CASSLILDEQFF. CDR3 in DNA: TGTGCCAGCAGCTTGATTCTTGATGAGCAGTTCTTC.

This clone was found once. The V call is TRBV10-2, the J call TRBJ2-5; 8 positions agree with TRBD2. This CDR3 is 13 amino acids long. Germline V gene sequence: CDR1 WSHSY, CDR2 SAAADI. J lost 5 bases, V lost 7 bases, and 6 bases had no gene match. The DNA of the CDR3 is TGCGCCAGCAAGGCGGGAGGCCGCGAGACCCAGTACTTC. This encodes CASKAGGRETQYF.

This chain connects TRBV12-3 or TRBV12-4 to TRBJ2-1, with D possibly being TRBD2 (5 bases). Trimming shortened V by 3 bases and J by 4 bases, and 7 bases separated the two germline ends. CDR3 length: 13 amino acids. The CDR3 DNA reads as TGTGCCAGCAGTTTTAGCGAGTACAATGAGCAGTTCTTC. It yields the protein CASSFSEYNEQFF.

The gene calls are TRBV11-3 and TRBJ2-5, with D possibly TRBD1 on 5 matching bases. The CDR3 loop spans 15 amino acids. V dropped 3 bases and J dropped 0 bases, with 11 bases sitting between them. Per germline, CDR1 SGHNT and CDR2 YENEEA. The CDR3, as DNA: TGTGCCAGCAGCTTTGGGGCTACGGACCAAGAGACCCAGTACTTC. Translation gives CASSFGATDQETQYF. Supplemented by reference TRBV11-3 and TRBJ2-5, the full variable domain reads EAGVVQSPRYKIIEKKQPVAFWCNPISGHNTLYWYLQNLGQGPELLIRYENEEAVDDSQLPKDRFSAERLKGVDSTLKIQPAELGDSAVYLCASSFGATDQETQYFGPGTRLLVL.

The CDR3 sequence is CAIRTDPGGPRDTQYF. CDR3 in DNA: TGTGCCATCAGGACCGATCCGGGAGGGCCAAGGGATACGCAGTATTTT. The chain employs TRBV10-3 and TRBJ2-3; the match to TRBD2 covers 8 bases. This CDR3 spans 16 amino acids. The germline CDR1 and CDR2 sequences are ENHRY and SYGVKD. The J segment lost 6 bases and the V segment lost 6 bases, leaving 14 bases of the junction unmatched.

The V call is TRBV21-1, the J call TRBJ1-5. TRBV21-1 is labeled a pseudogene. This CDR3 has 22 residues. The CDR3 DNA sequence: TGTGCCAGCACCCCTGATCTGAACAGGGAGGGGAATCTACGCCTAAGCAATCAGCCCCAGCATTTT. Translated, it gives CASTPDLNREGNLRLSNQPQHF.

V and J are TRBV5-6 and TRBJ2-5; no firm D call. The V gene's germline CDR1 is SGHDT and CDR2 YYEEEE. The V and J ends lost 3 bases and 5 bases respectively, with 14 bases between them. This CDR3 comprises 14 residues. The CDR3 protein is CASSSFSGDETQYF. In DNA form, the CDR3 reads TGTGCCAGCAGCTCATTCTCAGGTGACGAGACCCAGTACTTC.

CDR3 bases: TGTGCCAGCAGCCAGGACTTGTACACAGATACGCAGTATTTT. This codes for CASSQDLYTDTQYF. The rearrangement uses TRBV14 and TRBJ2-3; TRBD2 might be the D (5 bases). V lost 3 bases, J lost 2 bases, and 9 bases lay in between. This CDR3 is built from 14 residues. Germline V gene lookup returns CDR1 SGHDN and CDR2 FVKESK. The variable domain in full, completed from reference TRBV14 and TRBJ2-3, reads EAGVTQFPSHSVIEKGQTVTLRCDPISGHDNLYWYRRVMGKEIKFLLHFVKESKQDESGMPNNRFLAERTGGTYSTLKVQPAELEDSGVYFCASSQDLYTDTQYFGPGTRLTVL.

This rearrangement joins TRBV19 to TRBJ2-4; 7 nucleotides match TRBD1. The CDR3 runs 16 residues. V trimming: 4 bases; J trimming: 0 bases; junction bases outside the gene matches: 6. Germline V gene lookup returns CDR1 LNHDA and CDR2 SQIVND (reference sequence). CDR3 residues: CASSTRQGTAKNIQYF. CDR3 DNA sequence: TGTGCCAGTAGTACTCGACAGGGCACAGCCAAAAACATTCAGTACTTC.

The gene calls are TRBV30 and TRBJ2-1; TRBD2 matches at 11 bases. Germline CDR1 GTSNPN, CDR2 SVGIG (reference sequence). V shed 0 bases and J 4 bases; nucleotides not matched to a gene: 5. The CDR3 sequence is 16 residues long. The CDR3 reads CAWSVIAGGPYNEQFF. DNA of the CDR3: TGTGCCTGGAGTGTAATAGCGGGAGGGCCGTACAATGAGCAGTTCTTC. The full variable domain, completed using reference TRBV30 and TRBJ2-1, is SQTIHQWPATLVQPVGSPLSLECTVEGTSNPNLYWYRQAAGRGLQLLFYSVGIGQISSEVPQNLSASRPQDRQFILSSKKLLLSDSGFYLCAWSVIAGGPYNEQFFGPGTRLTVL.

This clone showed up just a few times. The CDR3 sequence: CASSIGPGNGYTF. The CDR3 DNA is TGTGCCAGTAGTATAGGACCAGGGAATGGCTACACCTTC. This chain uses TRBV19 with TRBJ1-2; D perhaps matches TRBD1 (5 bases). The V gene's germline CDR1 is LNHDA and CDR2 SQIVND (reference sequence). The CDR3 totals 13 residues. V was cut by 1 base and J by 6 bases, with 9 bases left in between. Drawing the rest from reference TRBV19 and TRBJ1-2, the complete variable domain is DGGITQSPKYLFRKEGQNVTLSCEQNLNHDAMYWYRQDPGQGLRLIYYSQIVNDFQKGDIAEGYSVSREKKESFPLTVTSAQKNPTAFYLCASSIGPGNGYTFGSGTRLTVV.

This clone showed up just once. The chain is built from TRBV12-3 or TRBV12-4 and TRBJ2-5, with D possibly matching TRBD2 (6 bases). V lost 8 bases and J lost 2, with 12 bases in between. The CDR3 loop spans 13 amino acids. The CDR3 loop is CASGPRGQETQYF. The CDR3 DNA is TGTGCCAGCGGGCCTCGGGGGCAAGAGACCCAGTACTTC.

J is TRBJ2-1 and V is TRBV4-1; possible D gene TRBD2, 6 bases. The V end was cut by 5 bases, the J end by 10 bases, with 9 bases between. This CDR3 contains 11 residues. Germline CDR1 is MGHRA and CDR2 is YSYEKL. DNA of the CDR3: TGCGCCAGCAGCGGGGGGATCGAGCAGTTCTTC. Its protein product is CASSGGIEQFF.

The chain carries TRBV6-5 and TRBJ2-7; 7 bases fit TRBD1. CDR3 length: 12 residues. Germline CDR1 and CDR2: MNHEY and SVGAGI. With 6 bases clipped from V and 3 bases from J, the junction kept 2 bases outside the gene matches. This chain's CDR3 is CASRDRNYEQYV. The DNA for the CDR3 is TGTGCCAGCAGGGACAGGAACTACGAGCAGTACGTC.

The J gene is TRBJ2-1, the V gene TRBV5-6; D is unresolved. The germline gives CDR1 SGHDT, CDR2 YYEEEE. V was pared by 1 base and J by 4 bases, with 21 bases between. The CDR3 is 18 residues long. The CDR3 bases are TGTGCCAGCAGCTTGTTGGAGCAGACCTCAAGAACTTACAATGAGCAGTTCTTC. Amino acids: CASSLLEQTSRTYNEQFF.

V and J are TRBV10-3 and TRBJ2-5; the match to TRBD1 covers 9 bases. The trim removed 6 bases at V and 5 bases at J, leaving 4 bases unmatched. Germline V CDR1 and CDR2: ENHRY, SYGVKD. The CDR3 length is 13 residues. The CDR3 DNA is TGTGCCATCAGGGGCGGACAGGGGGAGACCCAGTACTTC. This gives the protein CAIRGGQGETQYF.

The CDR3 here is CASSQGGGNTEAFF. The CDR3 bases are TGCGCCAGCAGCCAAGGGGGGGGGAACACTGAAGCTTTCTTT. The chain links TRBV4-1 to TRBJ1-1, with a weak D call TRBD1 (5 bases). The CDR3 contains 14 residues. Between the trimmed V and J ends, which lost 1 base and 1 base, there was a span of 7 bases. Germline CDR1 reads MGHRA; CDR2 reads YSYEKL.

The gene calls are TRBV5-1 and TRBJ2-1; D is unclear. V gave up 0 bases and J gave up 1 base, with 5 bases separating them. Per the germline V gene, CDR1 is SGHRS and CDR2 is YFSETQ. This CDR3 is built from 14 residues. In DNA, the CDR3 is TGCGCCAGCAGCTTGGTTGTATCCTACAATGAGCAGTTCTTC. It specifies CASSLVVSYNEQFF. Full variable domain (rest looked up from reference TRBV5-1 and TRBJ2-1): KAGVTQTPRYLIKTRGQQVTLSCSPISGHRSVSWYQQTPGQGLQFLFEYFSETQRNKGNFPGRFSGRQFSNSRSEMNVSTLELGDSALYLCASSLVVSYNEQFFGPGTRLTVL.

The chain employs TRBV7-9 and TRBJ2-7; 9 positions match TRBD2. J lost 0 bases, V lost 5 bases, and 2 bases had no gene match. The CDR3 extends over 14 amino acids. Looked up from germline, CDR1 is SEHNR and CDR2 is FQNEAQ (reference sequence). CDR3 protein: CASSPSGASYEQYV. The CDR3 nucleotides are TGTGCCAGCAGCCCTAGCGGGGCCTCCTACGAGCAGTACGTC.

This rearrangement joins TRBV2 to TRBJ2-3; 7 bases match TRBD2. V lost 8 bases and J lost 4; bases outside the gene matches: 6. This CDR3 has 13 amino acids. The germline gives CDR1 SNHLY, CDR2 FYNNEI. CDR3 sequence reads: CASGGSAPDTQYF. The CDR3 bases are TGTGCCAGCGGCGGGAGTGCCCCAGATACGCAGTATTTT.

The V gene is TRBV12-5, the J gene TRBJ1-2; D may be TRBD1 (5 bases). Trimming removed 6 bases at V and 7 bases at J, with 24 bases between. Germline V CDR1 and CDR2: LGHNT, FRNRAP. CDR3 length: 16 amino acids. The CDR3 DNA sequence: TGTGCTAGTGGGACCCACGCGGGGCAGGGCGGGGTTGGCTACACCTTC. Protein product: CASGTHAGQGGVGYTF.